The entry below gives a single TCR beta chain sequence along with its context. The target antigen is unknown. The CDR3 runs to 14 residues. Germline V gene sequence: CDR1 MDHEN, CDR2 SYDVKM. This sample was taken from a study of cytomegalovirus exposure and HLA in healthy donors. Study-wide findings and caveats: Several top significant clusters appeared, in a later analysis, to be linked to common viral pathogens. Most TCR sequences proved rare, with some public TCRs found in many donors. HLA restriction was apparent for most CMV-associated TCR beta chains in a later analysis. Other equally common chains were less clonally expanded than HLA-associated TCR beta chains, a later analysis showed.

Researchers ran the PCR with 60 Vbeta and 13 Jbeta primers. Sequencing used immunoSEQ multiplex PCR; TCRdb keeps in-frame clones, though not all of them. The sample yields 110,000 or so clones, over 75% seen once. This TCR came from a woman aged 40-49 years in good health and CMV-seropositive. Input material: PBMCs. The rearrangement joins TRBV28 to TRBJ2-5; D gene uncertain. The end of the DNA fits TRBJ2-7 better, so the J call may be wrong. In DNA, the CDR3 is TGTGCCAGCAGTTTAATAGGCACGACTTACGAGCAGTACTTC. It codes for CASSLIGTTYEQYF.